This TCR beta chain was identified during a study of Graves' ophthalmopathy and Graves' hyperthyroidism. Points from the study as a whole: Also, most clonotypes expanded in the thyroid above 0.001 frequency appeared in blood.

RNA transcripts provided the template for amplifying TCR beta CDR3 regions. Following a first-round RT-PCR that used HTBI primers, a second-round multiplex PCR was carried out. TCRdb called the multiplex PCR reads again in MiXCR, with one record for every CDR3 protein. The profile shows 740,000 or so distinct CDR3 sequences, roughly 41% of them singletons. The sample holds one count of this clonotype. The antigen is undetermined. With a duration under 3 months, ophthalmopathy in the donors showed moderate-to-severe activity, CAS ≥3 and NOSPECS ≥4. This CDR3 has 15 residues. Trimming took off 6 bases at V and 4 bases at J, with 13 bases between the two ends. Germline values: CDR1 LNHDA, CDR2 SQIVND (reference sequence).

The rearrangement links TRBV19 to TRBJ2-6; D gene unclear. This receptor was obtained from an adult man with Graves' ophthalmopathy. The source material was peripheral blood. CDR3 nucleotide sequence: TGTGCCAGTAGACCCAGTATATTAGGGGCCAACGTCCTGACTTTC. Its translation is CASRPSILGANVLTF.